The 8 T cell receptor beta chains in this list originate from one sample, sequenced in a study of T cells in Graves' hyperthyroidism and ophthalmopathy (dated 2019 in TCRdb). Receptor amplification or capture employed multiplex PCR. Sequenced using an Illumina HiSeq 2000. The TCR beta CDR3 regions were amplified from the RNA transcripts. For the first round of RT-PCR on the TCR CDR3, the HTBI primer set was used together with the Qiagen OneStep RT-PCR kit. TCRdb reworked the public reads: Q25 trimming with fastp, MiXCR clone assembly, productive beta chains retained. Under each unique CDR3 protein, matching rows form one entry showing the most common genes and DNA. This sample lists hundreds of thousands of distinct CDR3 sequences; about two fifths were detected once. The ten biggest clones cover 8.9% of the sample. Specimen: blood. These receptor sequences come from a man aged 18-30 years with Graves' hyperthyroidism.

This chain uses TRBV20-1 with TRBJ1-1; D is unresolved. Per the germline V gene, CDR1 is DFQATT and CDR2 is SNEGSKA (reference sequence). V shed 1 base and J shed 0 bases, with 15 bases lying between them. The CDR3 loop spans 16 amino acids. The CDR3 protein is CSARGAGFSMNTEAFF. As DNA, the CDR3 is TGCAGTGCTAGAGGGGCAGGTTTCTCTATGAACACTGAAGCTTTCTTT.

Only one count was recorded for this clonotype. V is TRBV20-1 and J is TRBJ2-7, with a possible D match to TRBD1 (7 bases). Trimming removed 6 bases at V and 2 bases at J, with 11 bases between. The CDR3 loop spans 12 amino acids. Germline CDR1 DFQATT, CDR2 SNEGSKA (reference sequence). The CDR3 protein is CSAAGGTYEQYF. CDR3 sequence (DNA): TGCAGTGCGGCAGGGGGGACCTACGAGCAGTACTTC.

This clonotype was counted ten times or more. The chain combines TRBV20-1 with TRBJ1-4; D is ambiguous. CDR3 length equals 13 residues. V lost 3 bases and J lost 8, with 13 bases in between. Germline values: CDR1 DFQATT, CDR2 SNEGSKA (reference sequence). The CDR3 protein is CSARYEKGEKLFF. The CDR3 bases are TGCAGTGCTAGGTACGAGAAAGGCGAAAAACTGTTTTTT.

The chain recombines TRBV2 with TRBJ1-5; 8 bases line up with TRBD1. Trimming at V came to 3 bases and at J to 13 bases, leaving 5 bases not matched to a gene. Germline CDR1 and CDR2: SNHLY and FYNNEI. The CDR3 is made up of 12 amino acids. CDR3 protein: CASSEGGQEQHF. CDR3 in DNA: TGTGCCAGCAGTGAGGGGGGACAGGAGCAGCATTTT.

With regard to this clonotype: A read error may explain this, as a much larger clone is one base away. V gene TRBV2 combines with J gene TRBJ1-5; TRBD1 might be the D (5 bases). The CDR3 is 14 amino acids. Germline V gives CDR1 SNHLY, CDR2 FYNNEI. The V end was cut by 3 bases, the J end by 3 bases, with 9 bases between. The CDR3 DNA sequence: TGTGCCAGCAGTGATGGAGGGGACAATCAGCCCCAGCATTTT. This encodes CASSDGGDNQPQHF. The full variable domain, rest sourced from reference TRBV2 and TRBJ1-5, is EPEVTQTPSHQVTQMGQEVILRCVPISNHLYFYWYRQILGQKVEFLVSFYNNEISEKSEIFDDQFSVERPDGSNFTLKIRSTKLEDSAMYFCASSDGGDNQPQHFGDGTRLSIL.

As for this clonotype: A single base separates this from a much larger clone, so it may be a read error. This sequence joins TRBV7-9 and TRBJ2-7, with D perhaps TRBD1 (5 bases). CDR3 length: 11 amino acids. Per germline, CDR1 SEHNR and CDR2 FQNEAQ (reference sequence). The V gene lost 11 bases and the J gene lost 4 bases, with 12 bases spanning the gap. CDR3 loop: CAGPREYEQYF. CDR3 coding DNA: TGTGCCGGACCCAGGGAATACGAGCAGTACTTC. The whole variable domain, remainder taken from reference TRBV7-9 and TRBJ2-7, is DTGVSQNPRHKITKRGQNVTFRCDPISEHNRLYWYRQTLGQGPEFLTYFQNEAQLEKSRLLSDRFSAERPKGSFSTLEIQRTEQGDSAMYLCAGPREYEQYFGPGTRLTVT.

This sequence joins TRBV20-1 and TRBJ2-7, with D possibly matching TRBD2 (5 bases). The CDR3 extends over 17 amino acids. The germline V gene has CDR1 DFQATT and CDR2 SNEGSKA (reference sequence). V lost 0 bases and J lost 4, with 22 bases in between. The CDR3 nucleotides read TGCAGTGCTAGAGATCAGCGGAAACGCACAGCAGGTTACGAGCAGTACTTC. Protein sequence: CSARDQRKRTAGYEQYF.

This clonotype has just a few counts. Its ends do not fully match the called genes, so a read error is possible. The chain carries TRBV10-3 and TRBJ1-6; perhaps TRBD1 as D (5 bases). The germline gives CDR1 ENHRY, CDR2 SYGVKD. The CDR3 runs 14 residues. In nucleotides, the CDR3 is TGTGCCATCAGTGAGGGGGCGCGTTTTTCCCACTCGGACTTT. Protein sequence: CAISEGARFSHSDF.